This T cell receptor (beta chain) appears in the sequencing data of a study of blood T cell repertoires in COVID-19. Generated by immunoSEQ multiplex PCR, the TCRdb table keeps only in-frame clones and is missing some. The table shows 55,000 or so clones, with approximately 85% occurring only once. The CDR3 runs 15 residues. CDR1 is SGHTA and CDR2 is FQGNSA in the germline V gene. The V segment lost 6 bases and the J segment 7 bases; nucleotides outside the gene matches: 11. This sequence was found in a human donor in a cohort sampled during active COVID-19. This chain links TRBV7-2 with TRBJ2-2; 7 nucleotides agree with TRBD1. The specimen was peripheral blood. The CDR3 protein is CASRQSVGGFGELFF. In DNA, the CDR3 is TGTGCCAGCAGGCAATCCGTAGGGGGCTTCGGGGAGCTGTTTTTT. The variable domain in full, completed from reference TRBV7-2 and TRBJ2-2, reads GAGVSQSPSNKVTEKGKDVELRCDPISGHTALYWYRQSLGQGLEFLIYFQGNSAPDKSGLPSDRFSAERTGGSVSTLTIQRTQQEDSAVYLCASRQSVGGFGELFFGEGSRLTVL.